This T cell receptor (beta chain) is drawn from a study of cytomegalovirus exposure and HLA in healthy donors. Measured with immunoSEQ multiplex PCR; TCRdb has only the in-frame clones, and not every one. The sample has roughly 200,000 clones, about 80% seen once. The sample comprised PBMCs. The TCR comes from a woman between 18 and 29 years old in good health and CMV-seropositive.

CDR3 nucleotides: TGCGCCAGCAGCTTGGGAGAGACAGGGAACCAAGAGACCCAGTACTTC. It yields the protein CASSLGETGNQETQYF. J is TRBJ2-5 and V is TRBV5-1; 7 nucleotides line up with TRBD1. Germline loops: CDR1 SGHRS, CDR2 YFSETQ. The junction had 5 bases not matched to a gene; V was cut back by 0 bases and J by 0 bases. This CDR3 is 16 amino acids long.